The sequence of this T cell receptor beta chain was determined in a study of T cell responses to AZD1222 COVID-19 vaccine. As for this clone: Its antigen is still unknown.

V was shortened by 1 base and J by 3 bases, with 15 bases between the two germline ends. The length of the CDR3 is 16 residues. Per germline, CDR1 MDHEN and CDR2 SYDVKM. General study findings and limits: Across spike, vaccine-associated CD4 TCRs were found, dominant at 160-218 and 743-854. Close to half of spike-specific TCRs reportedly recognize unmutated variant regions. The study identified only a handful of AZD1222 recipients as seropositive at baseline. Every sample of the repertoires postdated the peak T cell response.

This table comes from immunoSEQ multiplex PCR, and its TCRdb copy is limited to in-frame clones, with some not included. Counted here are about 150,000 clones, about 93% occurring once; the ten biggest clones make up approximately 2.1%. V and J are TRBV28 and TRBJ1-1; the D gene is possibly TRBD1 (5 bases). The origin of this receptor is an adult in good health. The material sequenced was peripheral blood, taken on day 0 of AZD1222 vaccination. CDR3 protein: CASSLSGDRLDTEAFF. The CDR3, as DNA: TGTGCCAGCAGTTTATCCGGGGACCGTCTCGACACTGAAGCTTTCTTT.